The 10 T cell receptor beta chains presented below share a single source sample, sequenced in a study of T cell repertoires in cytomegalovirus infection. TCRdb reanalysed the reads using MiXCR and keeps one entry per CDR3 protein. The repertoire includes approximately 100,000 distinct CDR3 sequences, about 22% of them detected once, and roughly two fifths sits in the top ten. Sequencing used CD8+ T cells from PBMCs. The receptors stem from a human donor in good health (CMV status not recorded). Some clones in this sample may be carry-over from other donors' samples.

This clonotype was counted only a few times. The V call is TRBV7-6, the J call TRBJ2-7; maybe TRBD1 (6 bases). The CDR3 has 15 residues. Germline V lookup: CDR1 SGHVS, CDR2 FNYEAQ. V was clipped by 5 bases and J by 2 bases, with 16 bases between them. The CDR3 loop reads CASSPPGQPPYEQYF. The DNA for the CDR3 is TGTGCCAGCAGCCCACCAGGACAGCCACCCTACGAGCAGTACTTC.

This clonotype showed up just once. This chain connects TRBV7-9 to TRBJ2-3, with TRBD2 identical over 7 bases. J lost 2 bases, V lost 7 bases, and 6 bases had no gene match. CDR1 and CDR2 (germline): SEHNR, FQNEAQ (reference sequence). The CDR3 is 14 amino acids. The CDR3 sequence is CASIPGLITDTQYF. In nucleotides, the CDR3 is TGTGCCAGCATCCCGGGACTAATCACAGATACGCAGTATTTT.

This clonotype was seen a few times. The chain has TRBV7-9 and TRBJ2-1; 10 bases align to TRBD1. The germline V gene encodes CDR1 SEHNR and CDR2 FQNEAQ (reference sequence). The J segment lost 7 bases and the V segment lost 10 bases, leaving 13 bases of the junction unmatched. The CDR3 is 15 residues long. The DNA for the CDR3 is TGTGCCACCATGACAGGGGGCAATTTGGTAAATGAGCAGTTCTTC. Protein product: CATMTGGNLVNEQFF.

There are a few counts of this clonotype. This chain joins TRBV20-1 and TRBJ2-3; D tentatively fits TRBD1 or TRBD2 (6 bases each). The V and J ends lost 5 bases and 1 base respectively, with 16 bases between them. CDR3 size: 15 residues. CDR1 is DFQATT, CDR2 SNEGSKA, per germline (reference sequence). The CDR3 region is CSAEGGALRTDTQYF. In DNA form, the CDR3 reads TGCAGTGCTGAGGGGGGAGCACTCCGCACAGATACGCAGTATTTT.

CDR3: CASDRGDSYEQYF. CDR3 coding DNA: TGTGCTTCGGACCGGGGGGACTCCTACGAGCAGTACTTC. The V and J genes are TRBV28 and TRBJ2-7, with 7 bases identical to TRBD2. The V gene's germline CDR1 is MDHEN and CDR2 SYDVKM. The length of the CDR3 is 13 residues.

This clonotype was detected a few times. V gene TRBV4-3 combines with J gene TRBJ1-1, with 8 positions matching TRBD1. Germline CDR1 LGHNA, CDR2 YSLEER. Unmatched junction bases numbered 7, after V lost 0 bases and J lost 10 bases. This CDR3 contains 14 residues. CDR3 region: CASSQDSQGAGAFF. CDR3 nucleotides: TGCGCCAGCAGCCAAGATTCCCAGGGGGCCGGAGCTTTCTTT.

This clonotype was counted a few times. The CDR3 loop is CASSLDRDVLYEQYF. The CDR3, as DNA: TGTGCCAGCAGCTTGGACAGGGACGTGCTGTACGAGCAGTACTTC. The rearrangement uses TRBV7-9 and TRBJ2-7; 8 bases match TRBD1. Germline V gene sequence: CDR1 SEHNR, CDR2 FQNEAQ (reference sequence). The CDR3 is made up of 15 amino acids. The trim removed 3 bases at V and 4 bases at J, leaving 8 bases unmatched.

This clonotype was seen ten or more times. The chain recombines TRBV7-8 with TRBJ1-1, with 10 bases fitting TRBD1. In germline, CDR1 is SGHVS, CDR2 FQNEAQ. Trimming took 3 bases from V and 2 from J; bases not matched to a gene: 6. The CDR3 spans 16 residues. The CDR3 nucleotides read TGTGCCAGCAGCTTGTGGGACAGGGGAATTAACACTGAAGCTTTCTTT. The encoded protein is CASSLWDRGINTEAFF.

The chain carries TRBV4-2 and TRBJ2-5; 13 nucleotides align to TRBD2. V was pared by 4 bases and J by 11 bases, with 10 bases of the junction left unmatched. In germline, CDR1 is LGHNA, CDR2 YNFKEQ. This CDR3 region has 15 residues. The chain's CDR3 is CASSRRLAGGGGQYF. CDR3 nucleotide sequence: TGTGCCAGCAGCCGCAGACTAGCGGGAGGTGGGGGGCAGTACTTC.

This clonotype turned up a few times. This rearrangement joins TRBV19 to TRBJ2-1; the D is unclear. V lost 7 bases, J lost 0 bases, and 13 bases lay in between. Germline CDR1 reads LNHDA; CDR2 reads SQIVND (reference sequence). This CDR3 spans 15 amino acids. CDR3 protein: CASKVGSSSYNEQFF. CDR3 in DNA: TGTGCCAGTAAAGTCGGCTCCAGCTCCTACAATGAGCAGTTCTTC.